The rows below give T cell receptor beta chains drawn from one sample of a study of blood T cell repertoires in COVID-19. The protocol was immunoSEQ multiplex PCR, while the TCRdb copy is restricted to in-frame clones and leaves out a portion. The sample has 650,000 to 800,000 clones, 85% to 90% seen once. The sample taken for sequencing was peripheral blood. All receptors derive from a woman aged 18-30 years with acute or convalescent COVID-19. Each CDR3 is given with its conserved first and last residue. A D gene is named only where the DNA matches it firmly. Expanded clones are given a class, and other clones once, few, many or no size at all.

clone_size: NA
d_call: TRBD1
v_call: TRBV6-5
j_call: TRBJ1-2
cdr3_nt: TGTGCCAGCAGTTACTCAAGGACAGGGGGTTTCTATGGCTACACCTTC
cdr3_aa: CASSYSRTGGFYGYTF

clone_size: NA
d_call: NA
v_call: TRBV6-1
j_call: TRBJ1-6
cdr3_nt: TGTGCCAGCAGGGGGAGGGGTCGAGGTTCACCCCTCCACTTT
cdr3_aa: CASRGRGRGSPLHF

clone_size: once
d_call: NA
v_call: TRBV5-8
j_call: TRBJ1-2
cdr3_nt: TGTGCCAGCAGGCAACAGGGTACCTATGGCTACACCTTC
cdr3_aa: CASRQQGTYGYTF

clone_size: NA
d_call: TRBD2
v_call: TRBV9
j_call: TRBJ2-1
cdr3_nt: TGTGCCAGCAGCGTAGGTTCTCGACTAGCGGGGGAGGGTGGGTATGAGCAGTTCTTC
cdr3_aa: CASSVGSRLAGEGGYEQFF

clone_size: few
d_call: NA
v_call: TRBV6-4
j_call: TRBJ2-2
cdr3_nt: TGTGCCAGCAGTGACTCGAGAGAGTCGGGAGCCGGGGAGCTGTTTTTT
cdr3_aa: CASSDSRESGAGELFF

clone_size: NA
d_call: NA
v_call: TRBV9
j_call: TRBJ1-3
cdr3_nt: TGTGCCAGCAGCCCCCCCGGGACACAAAACACCATATATTTT
cdr3_aa: CASSPPGTQNTIYF

clone_size: NA
d_call: NA
v_call: TRBV4-1
j_call: TRBJ2-2
cdr3_nt: TGCGCCAGCAGCCAAGTCTGGGCGGGGAAAGCGAACACCGGGGAGCTGTTTTTT
cdr3_aa: CASSQVWAGKANTGELFF

clone_size: NA
d_call: TRBD2
v_call: TRBV27
j_call: TRBJ2-1
cdr3_nt: TGTGCCAGCAGCCATCTGGGAGTAGCGGGGACCTCCTACGATGAGCAGTTCTTC
cdr3_aa: CASSHLGVAGTSYDEQFF

clone_size: NA
d_call: TRBD1
v_call: TRBV19
j_call: TRBJ2-7
cdr3_nt: TGTGCCAGTAGTACCGGACAGGGGCTCTCCTACGAGCAGTACTTC
cdr3_aa: CASSTGQGLSYEQYF

clone_size: once
d_call: NA
v_call: TRBV5-1
j_call: TRBJ1-2
cdr3_nt: TGCGCCAGCAGCTTGTCCCAGGGTTACAACTATGGCTACACCTTC
cdr3_aa: CASSLSQGYNYGYTF

clone_size: NA
d_call: TRBD1
v_call: TRBV27
j_call: TRBJ2-7
cdr3_nt: TGTGCCAGCAGTTTCGGAGGACAGGGGGTTTTTTACGAGCAGTACTTC
cdr3_aa: CASSFGGQGVFYEQYF

clone_size: once
d_call: NA
v_call: TRBV14
j_call: TRBJ1-4
cdr3_nt: TGTGCCAGCAACCTCAGCGGGGCAAAACTGTTTTTT
cdr3_aa: CASNLSGAKLFF

clone_size: NA
d_call: NA
v_call: TRBV6-5
j_call: TRBJ2-7
cdr3_nt: TGTGCCAGCAGTTACTTTGCAGGGGAAACCTACGAGCAGTACTTC
cdr3_aa: CASSYFAGETYEQYF

clone_size: NA
d_call: TRBD1
v_call: TRBV5-1
j_call: TRBJ1-1
cdr3_nt: TGCGCCAGCAGTCGGTTGGACAGGGGGGCGTTGAACACTGAAGCTTTCTTT
cdr3_aa: CASSRLDRGALNTEAFF

clone_size: once
d_call: TRBD1
v_call: TRBV5-5
j_call: TRBJ2-7
cdr3_nt: TGTGCCAGCAGCTTGGGGGACAGCTTAACCTACGAGCAGTACTTC
cdr3_aa: CASSLGDSLTYEQYF

clone_size: NA
d_call: TRBD1
v_call: TRBV5-1
j_call: TRBJ1-2
cdr3_nt: TGCGCCAGCAGCTTCACGGGACAGGGGGGTGGCTACACCTTC
cdr3_aa: CASSFTGQGGGYTF

clone_size: NA
d_call: NA
v_call: TRBV24-1
j_call: TRBJ1-1
cdr3_nt: TGTGCCACCAGTGCAGGCACTGAAGCTTTCTTT
cdr3_aa: CATSAGTEAFF

clone_size: once
d_call: NA
v_call: TRBV3-1/TRBV3-2
j_call: TRBJ2-3
cdr3_nt: TGTGCCAGCAGCCAAGATCGGAAGGAGCCAGATACGCAGTATTTT
cdr3_aa: CASSQDRKEPDTQYF

clone_size: NA
d_call: TRBD2
v_call: TRBV6-5
j_call: TRBJ2-2
cdr3_nt: TGTGCCAGCCGAAGGGAACTAGCGGGGGTCGGGGAGCTGTTTTTT
cdr3_aa: CASRRELAGVGELFF

clone_size: NA
d_call: NA
v_call: TRBV6-5
j_call: TRBJ2-1
cdr3_nt: TGTGCCAGCAGTTACCAGGACACCCCACGGGATGAGCAGTTCTTC
cdr3_aa: CASSYQDTPRDEQFF

clone_size: NA
d_call: NA
v_call: TRBV6-5
j_call: TRBJ2-7
cdr3_nt: TGTGCCAGCAGTTCCTCGACACCGGCCGAGCAGTACTTC
cdr3_aa: CASSSSTPAEQYF

clone_size: NA
d_call: NA
v_call: TRBV9
j_call: TRBJ1-1
cdr3_nt: TGTGCCAGCGCGCGGGGTACTGAAGCTTTCTTT
cdr3_aa: CASARGTEAFF

clone_size: once
d_call: NA
v_call: TRBV29-1
j_call: TRBJ1-5
cdr3_nt: TGCAGCGTTGAAGTATTGAACAGGGAGAATCAGCCCCAGCATTTT
cdr3_aa: CSVEVLNRENQPQHF

clone_size: NA
d_call: NA
v_call: TRBV18
j_call: TRBJ1-1
cdr3_nt: TGTGCCAGCTCACCAGGGGGCATGGAGAACACTGAAGCTTTCTTT
cdr3_aa: CASSPGGMENTEAFF

clone_size: NA
d_call: TRBD1
v_call: TRBV3-1/TRBV3-2
j_call: TRBJ2-5
cdr3_nt: TGTGCCAGCAGCCAAAGGACAGGGGGCCGAGAGACCCAGTACTTC
cdr3_aa: CASSQRTGGRETQYF

clone_size: NA
d_call: NA
v_call: TRBV7-2
j_call: TRBJ1-2
cdr3_nt: TGTGCCAGCATCCTCGATGAGAACTATGGCTACACCTTC
cdr3_aa: CASILDENYGYTF

clone_size: NA
d_call: NA
v_call: TRBV5-5
j_call: TRBJ1-5
cdr3_nt: TGTGCCAGCAGCATCCAGACAGAACTCCATCAGCCCCAGCATTTT
cdr3_aa: CASSIQTELHQPQHF

clone_size: NA
d_call: NA
v_call: TRBV18
j_call: TRBJ2-7
cdr3_nt: TGTGCCAGCTCACCAACAGCCTACGAGCAGTACTTC
cdr3_aa: CASSPTAYEQYF

clone_size: NA
d_call: NA
v_call: TRBV24-1
j_call: TRBJ2-7
cdr3_nt: TGTGCCACCAGCGCACCCGGAACAGTTGAGCAGTACTTC
cdr3_aa: CATSAPGTVEQYF

clone_size: NA
d_call: TRBD2
v_call: TRBV5-4
j_call: TRBJ2-2
cdr3_nt: TGTGCCAGCAGCCCGGGGACTAGCGGGGGGGCCGTGGGTATCGGGGAGCTGTTTTTT
cdr3_aa: CASSPGTSGGAVGIGELFF

clone_size: once
d_call: TRBD2
v_call: TRBV28
j_call: TRBJ2-1
cdr3_nt: TGTGCCAGCAGTTTCTATGGCGGGGGAGGATGGGAGCAGTTCTTC
cdr3_aa: CASSFYGGGGWEQFF

clone_size: NA
d_call: TRBD1
v_call: TRBV12-5
j_call: TRBJ2-5
cdr3_nt: TGTGCTAGTGGTTTGATAACAGGGGGCGCCGGGTGGGCGACCCAGTACTTC
cdr3_aa: CASGLITGGAGWATQYF

clone_size: NA
d_call: TRBD1
v_call: TRBV3-1/TRBV3-2
j_call: TRBJ1-6
cdr3_nt: TGTGCCAGCAGCCCCCTGGACAGGGGGCTCAATTCACCCCTCCACTTT
cdr3_aa: CASSPLDRGLNSPLHF

clone_size: few
d_call: NA
v_call: TRBV18
j_call: TRBJ1-3
cdr3_nt: TGTGCCAGCTCACCTCAGGGACTTCTCTCTGGAAACACCATATATTTT
cdr3_aa: CASSPQGLLSGNTIYF

clone_size: NA
d_call: NA
v_call: TRBV2
j_call: TRBJ2-1
cdr3_nt: TGTGCCAGCAGCGCTTGGACAGAGCAGTTCTTC
cdr3_aa: CASSAWTEQFF

clone_size: once
d_call: TRBD1
v_call: TRBV7-2
j_call: TRBJ2-1
cdr3_nt: TGTGCCAGCAGCTTAGAAGGGACAGGGGGCAATGAGCAGTTCTTC
cdr3_aa: CASSLEGTGGNEQFF

clone_size: NA
d_call: NA
v_call: TRBV5-1
j_call: TRBJ1-1
cdr3_nt: TGCGCCAGCAGCTTGGCCCGGGAACGCAGGGAAGCTTTCTTT
cdr3_aa: CASSLARERREAFF